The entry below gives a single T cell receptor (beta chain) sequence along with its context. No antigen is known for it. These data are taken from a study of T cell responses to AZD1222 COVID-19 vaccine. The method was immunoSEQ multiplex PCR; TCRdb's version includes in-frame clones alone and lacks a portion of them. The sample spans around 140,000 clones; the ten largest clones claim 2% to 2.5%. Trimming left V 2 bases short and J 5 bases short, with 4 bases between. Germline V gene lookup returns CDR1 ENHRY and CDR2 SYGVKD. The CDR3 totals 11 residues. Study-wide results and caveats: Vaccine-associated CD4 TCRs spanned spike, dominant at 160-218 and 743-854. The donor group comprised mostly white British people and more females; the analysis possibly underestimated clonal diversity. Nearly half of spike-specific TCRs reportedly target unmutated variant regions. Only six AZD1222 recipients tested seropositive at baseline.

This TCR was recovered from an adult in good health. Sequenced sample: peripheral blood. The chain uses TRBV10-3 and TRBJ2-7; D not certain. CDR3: CAISERDEQYF. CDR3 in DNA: TGTGCCATCAGTGAGCGAGACGAGCAGTACTTC.